A selection of T cell receptor beta chains follows, all from one sample in a study of T cell responses to AZD1222 COVID-19 vaccine. The protocol was immunoSEQ multiplex PCR, while the TCRdb copy is restricted to in-frame clones and leaves out a portion. The table lists about 100,000 clones, 80% to 90% of them singletons, with 3.5% to 4.5% in the top ten. The sequencing here drew on peripheral blood, taken on day 0 of MenACWY control vaccination. These receptors were obtained from an adult in good health. CDR3s include the opening cysteine and the closing phenylalanine or tryptophan. A D gene is named only where the DNA matches it firmly. Size values are once, few and many counts, or a class for expanded clones, and some rows have none.

v_call	j_call	clone_size	d_call	cdr3_aa	cdr3_nt
TRBV10-2	TRBJ2-3	.	TRBD1	CASRLTGQGPDTQYF	TGCGCCAGCAGATTAACAGGACAGGGGCCAGATACGCAGTATTTT
TRBV4-2	TRBJ2-2	.	TRBD1	CASSQNQGAGELFF	TGTGCCAGCAGCCAGAATCAGGGGGCCGGGGAGCTGTTTTTT
TRBV3-1/TRBV3-2	TRBJ1-2	.	.	CASSQALERWGGYTF	TGTGCCAGCAGCCAAGCCCTTGAACGTTGGGGTGGCTACACCTTC
TRBV11-3	TRBJ1-1	.	.	CASSLGQGNTEAFF	TGTGCCAGCAGCTTAGGCCAGGGGAACACTGAAGCTTTCTTT
TRBV19	TRBJ1-5	.	.	CASSIVLDQPQHF	TGTGCCAGTAGTATAGTATTAGATCAGCCCCAGCATTTT
TRBV19	TRBJ2-5	.	TRBD2	CASSMGLAGAETQYF	TGTGCCAGTAGTATGGGACTAGCGGGAGCAGAGACCCAGTACTTC
TRBV11-2	TRBJ2-5	once	.	CASSSAPGAFETQYF	TGTGCCAGCAGCTCAGCCCCGGGAGCTTTTGAGACCCAGTACTTC
TRBV19	TRBJ2-7	.	TRBD1	CASSTGQGHGYEQYF	TGTGCCAGTAGTACCGGACAGGGCCACGGGTACGAGCAGTACTTC
TRBV27	TRBJ2-3	.	TRBD2	CASRTGTSGGGTDTQYF	TGTGCCAGCAGGACTGGGACTAGCGGGGGGGGCACAGATACGCAGTATTTT
TRBV10-3	TRBJ2-3	.	TRBD2	CAISQTSGRSDTQYF	TGTGCCATCAGCCAGACTAGCGGGAGGTCAGATACGCAGTATTTT
TRBV5-4	TRBJ1-4	few	.	CASSFSGHRLGKLFF	TGTGCCAGCAGCTTTTCCGGCCACCGTCTGGGAAAACTGTTTTTT
TRBV13	TRBJ1-1	.	TRBD1	CASSDGQGWSTEAFF	TGTGCCAGCAGCGACGGACAGGGCTGGAGCACTGAAGCTTTCTTT
TRBV12-3/TRBV12-4	TRBJ1-5	.	.	CASSLGFVQHF	TGTGCCAGCAGTTTAGGCTTCGTCCAGCATTTT
TRBV28	TRBJ1-1	.	.	CASSLSPSRDEAFF	TGTGCCAGCAGTTTAAGTCCCAGTCGGGACGAAGCTTTCTTT
TRBV19	TRBJ1-1	.	.	CASSMRRTRNTEAFF	TGTGCCAGTAGTATGCGCCGGACGCGGAACACTGAAGCTTTCTTT
TRBV19	TRBJ2-1	.	TRBD2	CASSILAGPLFNSYNEQFF	TGTGCCAGTAGTATCTTAGCGGGGCCTCTCTTCAACTCCTACAATGAGCAGTTCTTC
TRBV5-1	TRBJ2-1	.	TRBD2	CASSLISLAGGASEQFF	TGCGCCAGCAGCTTGATCTCCCTAGCGGGAGGGGCGTCGGAGCAGTTCTTC
TRBV6-5	TRBJ1-2	.	.	CASSYSRGDGGYTF	TGTGCCAGCAGTTACTCGAGAGGAGATGGTGGCTACACCTTC
TRBV5-5	TRBJ2-1	.	.	CASSLGRGSNEQFF	TGTGCCAGCAGCTTGGGTAGGGGCAGCAATGAGCAGTTCTTC
TRBV4-2	TRBJ2-1	.	TRBD2	CASSQATSGGAGKQFF	TGTGCCAGCAGCCAAGCGACTAGCGGGGGGGCCGGTAAGCAGTTCTTC
TRBV24-1	TRBJ2-1	.	.	CATSETTSSEQFF	TGTGCCACCAGTGAAACGACGTCTAGTGAGCAGTTCTTC
TRBV6-6	TRBJ1-3	.	TRBD1	CASGTGQAGNTIYF	TGTGCCAGCGGGACAGGGCAAGCTGGAAACACCATATATTTT
TRBV3-1/TRBV3-2	TRBJ1-2	.	TRBD1	CASSQDRTGGHGYTF	TGTGCCAGCAGCCAAGATAGGACAGGGGGCCATGGCTACACCTTC
TRBV5-4	TRBJ2-3	.	.	CASSLGLDGGYSTDTQYF	TGTGCCAGCAGCTTGGGATTGGATGGCGGATATAGCACAGATACGCAGTATTTT
TRBV4-3	TRBJ1-6	.	.	CASSQAPWGGGTYNSPLHF	TGCGCCAGCAGCCAAGCGCCCTGGGGGGGAGGAACCTATAATTCACCCCTCCACTTT
TRBV7-8	TRBJ1-1	.	TRBD1	CASSLVGQGARDTEAFF	TGTGCCAGCAGCTTAGTAGGTCAGGGGGCTCGGGACACTGAAGCTTTCTTT